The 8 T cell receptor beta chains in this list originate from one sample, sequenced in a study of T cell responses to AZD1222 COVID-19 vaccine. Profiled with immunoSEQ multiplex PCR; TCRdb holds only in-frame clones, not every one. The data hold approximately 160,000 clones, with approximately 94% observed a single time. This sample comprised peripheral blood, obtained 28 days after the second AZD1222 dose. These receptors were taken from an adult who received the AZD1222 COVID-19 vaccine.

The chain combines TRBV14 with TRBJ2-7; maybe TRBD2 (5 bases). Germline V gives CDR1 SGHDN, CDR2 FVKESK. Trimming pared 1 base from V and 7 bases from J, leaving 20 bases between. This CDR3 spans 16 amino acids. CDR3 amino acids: CASSQGVRRKRGEQYF. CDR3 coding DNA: TGTGCCAGCAGCCAAGGAGTTCGGAGGAAGCGTGGGGAGCAGTACTTC.

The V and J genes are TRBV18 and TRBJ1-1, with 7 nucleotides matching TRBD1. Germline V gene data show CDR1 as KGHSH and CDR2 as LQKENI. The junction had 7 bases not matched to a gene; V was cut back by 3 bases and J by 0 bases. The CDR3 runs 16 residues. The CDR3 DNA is TGTGCCAGCTCACCCTCAAGGACAGGAATGAACACTGAAGCTTTCTTT. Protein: CASSPSRTGMNTEAFF. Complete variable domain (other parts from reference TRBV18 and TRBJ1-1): NAGVMQNPRHLVRRRGQEARLRCSPMKGHSHVYWYRQLPEEGLKFMVYLQKENIIDESGMPKERFSAEFPKEGPSILRIQQVVRGDSAAYFCASSPSRTGMNTEAFFGQGTRLTVV.

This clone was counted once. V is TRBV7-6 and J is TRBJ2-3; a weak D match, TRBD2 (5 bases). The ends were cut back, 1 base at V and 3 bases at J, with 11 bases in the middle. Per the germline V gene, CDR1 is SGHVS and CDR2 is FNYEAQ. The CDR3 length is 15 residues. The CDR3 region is CASSLGLRATDTQYF. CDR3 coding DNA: TGTGCCAGCAGCTTAGGTCTGCGGGCAACAGATACGCAGTATTTT.

In DNA, the CDR3 is TGTGCCAGCAGCCTATTACCCCACGAGCAGTACTTC. The encoded protein is CASSLLPHEQYF. This chain connects TRBV3-1 (or the pseudogene TRBV3-2) to TRBJ2-7; no clear D gene. Per the germline V gene, CDR1 is LGHDT and CDR2 is YNNKEL (reference sequence). The CDR3 spans 12 residues. V lost 4 bases to trimming and J lost 5 bases, with 9 bases between them.

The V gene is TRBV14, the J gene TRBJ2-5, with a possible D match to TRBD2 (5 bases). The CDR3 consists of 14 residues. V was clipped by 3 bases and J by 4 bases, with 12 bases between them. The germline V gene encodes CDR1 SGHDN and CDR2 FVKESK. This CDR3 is CASSQVDGVETQYF. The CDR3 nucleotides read TGTGCCAGCAGCCAGGTCGACGGGGTAGAGACCCAGTACTTC.

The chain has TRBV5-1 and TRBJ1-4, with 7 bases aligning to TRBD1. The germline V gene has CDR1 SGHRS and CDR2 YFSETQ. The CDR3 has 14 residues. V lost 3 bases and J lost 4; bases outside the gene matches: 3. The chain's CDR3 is CASSWRDSNEKLFF. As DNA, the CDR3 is TGCGCCAGCAGCTGGAGGGACAGTAATGAAAAACTGTTTTTT.

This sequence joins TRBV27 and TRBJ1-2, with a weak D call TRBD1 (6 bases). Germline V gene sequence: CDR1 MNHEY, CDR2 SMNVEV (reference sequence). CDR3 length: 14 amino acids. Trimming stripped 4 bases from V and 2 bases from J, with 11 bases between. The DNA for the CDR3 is TGTGCCAGCAGTTCGAGGACAGCCAACTATGGCTACACCTTC. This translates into CASSSRTANYGYTF.

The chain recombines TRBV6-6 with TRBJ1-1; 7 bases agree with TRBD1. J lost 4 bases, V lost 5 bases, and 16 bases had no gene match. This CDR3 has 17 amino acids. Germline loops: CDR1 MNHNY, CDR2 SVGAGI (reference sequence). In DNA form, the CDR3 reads TGTGCCAGCAGTCCCTCCGCGGCAGGGGGGGTGGCCACTGAAGCTTTCTTT. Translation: CASSPSAAGGVATEAFF.